These 11 T cell receptor beta chains came from one sample sequenced in a study of CD8 T cells in ankylosing spondylitis. TCRdb processed the 5' RACE reads anew with MiXCR; each CDR3 protein has one entry. The table records some 120,000 distinct CDR3 sequences, approximately 14% of them present only once. Sequenced sample: blood, either unsorted or a sorted T cell fraction (not recorded which). The receptors here all came from a female donor with ankylosing spondylitis or in good health (not recorded which).

There are a few counts of this clonotype. The rearrangement joins TRBV27 to TRBJ2-7; 12 bases agree with TRBD1. The J segment lost 2 bases and the V segment lost 3 bases, leaving 5 bases of the junction unmatched. The CDR3 length is 16 residues. Germline CDR1 and CDR2: MNHEY and SMNVEV (reference sequence). The CDR3 region is CASSFSRDRGPYEQYF. The CDR3 nucleotides are TGTGCCAGCAGTTTTTCCCGGGACAGGGGGCCCTACGAGCAGTACTTC.

This clonotype was counted between two and nine times. This rearrangement joins TRBV4-1 to TRBJ1-2, with 9 positions matching TRBD1. The V segment lost 1 base and the J segment 8 bases; nucleotides outside the gene matches: 14. This CDR3 has 17 amino acids. CDR1 is MGHRA, CDR2 YSYEKL, per germline. This chain's CDR3 is CASSQALLLDRGGGYTF. The CDR3 nucleotides are TGCGCCAGCAGCCAAGCCCTCCTACTTGACAGGGGGGGCGGCTACACCTTC.

This clonotype was seen more than once but under ten times. DNA for the CDR3: TGTGCCAGCAGTTACTCTAGCGGTAGCTCCTACGAGCAGTACTTC. Translation gives CASSYSSGSSYEQYF. The chain combines TRBV6-5 with TRBJ2-7, with a possible D match to TRBD2 (6 bases). Germline V CDR1 and CDR2: MNHEY, SVGAGI. The length of the CDR3 is 15 residues. Trimming stripped 0 bases from V and 0 bases from J, with 9 bases between.

This clonotype appeared a few times. The chain couples TRBV12-3 or TRBV12-4 to TRBJ2-5, with D tentatively TRBD1 (6 bases). With 6 bases removed from V and 4 bases from J, the gap between germline ends came to 15 bases. CDR3 length: 14 amino acids. CDR3 protein: CASSYSTGRETQYF. CDR3 bases: TGTGCCAGCAGCTATAGTACAGGGAGAGAGACCCAGTACTTC.

In its sample, this clonotype was seen a few times. The genes are TRBV5-1 and TRBJ2-1, with TRBD2 matching over 14 bases. Germline CDR1 reads SGHRS; CDR2 reads YFSETQ. Trimming at V came to 4 bases and at J to 6 bases, leaving 9 bases not matched to a gene. This CDR3 contains 17 residues. The CDR3 reads CASSLGLAGGRTNEQFF. CDR3 coding DNA: TGCGCCAGCAGCCTTGGACTAGCGGGAGGCCGGACCAATGAGCAGTTCTTC.

This clonotype was found many times. The J gene is TRBJ2-1, the V gene TRBV20-1, with D uncertain. Trimming left V 6 bases short and J 5 bases short, with 5 bases between. The CDR3 covers 10 residues. The germline gives CDR1 DFQATT, CDR2 SNEGSKA (reference sequence). Here the CDR3 DNA reads TGCAGTGCAAAAAACAATGAGCAGTTCTTC. This gives the protein CSAKNNEQFF.

This clonotype was seen at least ten times. As DNA, the CDR3 is TGCGCCAGCAGCCATAGTACTAGCGGGAGGGCCGGGGAGCAGTTCTTC. Residues: CASSHSTSGRAGEQFF. The V gene is TRBV5-1, the J gene TRBJ2-1; 13 positions agree with TRBD2. CDR1 and CDR2 from the germline V gene are SGHRS and YFSETQ. J lost 10 bases, V lost 4 bases, and 11 bases had no gene match. The CDR3 totals 16 residues.

There are many counts of this clonotype. The chain is built from TRBV6-1 and TRBJ2-2, with TRBD1 identical over 7 bases. CDR3 size: 16 residues. Germline assignment: CDR1 MNHNS and CDR2 SASEGT. V was pared by 7 bases and J by 3 bases, with 11 bases of the junction left unmatched. Written as DNA, the CDR3 is TGTGCCAGCAATCCTAGGGGGCAGGGGGACACCGGGGAGCTGTTTTTT. The encoded protein is CASNPRGQGDTGELFF.

This clonotype was detected a few times. One junction end disagrees with the germline gene, perhaps due to a read error. This rearrangement joins TRBV7-7 to TRBJ2-5; TRBD2 agrees at 7 bases. CDR1 is SSHAT, CDR2 FNYEAQ, per germline (reference sequence). This CDR3 contains 15 residues. CDR3 nucleotides: TGTGCTAGCAGCCCTGTCTCTAGCGGACAAGAGACCCAGTACTTC. Protein product: CASSPVSSGQETQYF.

This clonotype was seen ten or more times. The chain recombines TRBV12-3 or TRBV12-4 with TRBJ2-7; the match to TRBD1 covers 10 bases. The V gene end was trimmed by 3 bases and the J gene end by 1 base; junction bases not matched to a gene: 3. The CDR3 loop spans 15 amino acids. The CDR3 bases are TGTGCCAGCAGTTTTTGGACAGGGGGTTCCTACGAGCAGTACTTC. This encodes CASSFWTGGSYEQYF.

The V gene is TRBV5-1, the J gene TRBJ2-7; D is uncertain. Between the trimmed V and J ends, which lost 3 bases and 2 bases, there was a span of 12 bases. Germline V gene sequence: CDR1 SGHRS, CDR2 YFSETQ. The CDR3 totals 14 residues. The CDR3 here is CASSSISATYEQYF. DNA for the CDR3: TGCGCCAGCAGCTCGATTAGTGCGACCTACGAGCAGTACTTC.